The sequence of this T cell receptor beta chain was determined in a study of breast tumors, draining lymph nodes, adjacent tissues. Regarding the study as a whole: That most tumor T cells come from lymph nodes remained unproven. Tumors had less TCR diversity than lymph nodes, more than nontumor tissue. Tumor and nontumor repertoires were significantly more similar in luminal-like than in basal-like breast cancer. Findings are consistent with lymph node origin and intratumoral expansion of most tumor T cells.

CDR1 MDHEN and CDR2 SYDVKM come from the germline V gene. The V gene end was trimmed by 5 bases and the J gene end by 8 bases; junction bases not matched to a gene: 5. This CDR3 spans 12 amino acids. Axillary draining lymph nodes of breast cancer patients supplied the node samples. Concerning this clonotype: Antigen: not known.

TCRdb itself ran the multiplex PCR reads through MiXCR, one entry per CDR3 protein. The sample has about 200,000 distinct CDR3 sequences, less than 40% seen once. The specimen was axillary lymph node tissue. This receptor was identified in a female donor with breast cancer. Some clones in this sample may be carry-over from other donors' samples. This chain joins TRBV28 and TRBJ1-2; 7 nucleotides match TRBD1. The CDR3 DNA reads TGTGCCAGCAGTCCGACAGGGATGGGCTACACCTTC. Translating gives CASSPTGMGYTF.